One and the same sample provided the 14 T cell receptor beta chains below, sequenced in a study of metastatic and nonmetastatic thyroid tumors. TCRdb re-called clones from the PCR reads using MiXCR. The sample includes some 21,000 clones, 9% to 15% of them seen just once. Nobody among the patients had been given any treatment before thyroid surgery. Material for sequencing was blood. Receptors were obtained from a male donor with papillary thyroid cancer or a benign thyroid nodule (not recorded which). Some clones in this sample may be carry-over from other donors' samples.

This clone was detected only a few times. This sequence joins TRBV12-3 or TRBV12-4 and TRBJ1-2, with D uncertain. The CDR3 has 14 residues. Trimming took 4 bases from V and 4 from J, leaving 13 bases between them. The CDR3 here is CASSSIGVGYGYTF. CDR3 DNA sequence: TGTGCCAGCAGTTCGATCGGGGTAGGCTATGGCTACACCTTC.

In its sample, this clone was seen many times. The genes are TRBV28 and TRBJ1-1; TRBD1 is a possible D gene (5 bases). Trimming shortened V by 5 bases and J by 0 bases, and 10 bases separated the two germline ends. CDR1 is MDHEN, CDR2 SYDVKM, per germline. CDR3 length equals 14 residues. CDR3 sequence reads: CASSRGRLNTEAFF. CDR3 sequence (DNA): TGTGCCAGCAGTCGGGGCCGCTTGAACACTGAAGCTTTCTTT.

Points on this clone: Given a much more abundant clone one base away, this may be a read error. The chain carries TRBV9 and TRBJ2-7; possibly TRBD1 for D (6 bases). Germline V CDR1 and CDR2: SGDLS, YYNGEE. The CDR3 is 15 residues long. V was pared by 3 bases and J by 3 bases, with 16 bases between. CDR3 in amino acids: CASSETGSPGYEQYF. The CDR3 DNA reads TGTGCCAGCAGCGAAACAGGGTCCCCGGGCTACGAGCAGTACTTC.

There are many counts of this clone. The V call is TRBV4-1, the J call TRBJ1-4, with D possibly being TRBD1 (5 bases). The CDR3 extends over 17 amino acids. V lost 0 bases and J lost 5, with 16 bases in between. Germline V gene sequence: CDR1 MGHRA, CDR2 YSYEKL. The CDR3 protein is CASSQDWRTGVNEKLFF. For the CDR3, the DNA is TGCGCCAGCAGCCAAGATTGGCGAACAGGAGTCAATGAAAAACTGTTTTTT.

J is TRBJ1-4 and V is TRBV19; the D is unclear. Trimming left V 5 bases short and J 4 bases short, with 17 bases between. The CDR3 totals 16 residues. CDR1 is LNHDA and CDR2 is SQIVND in the germline V gene (reference sequence). CDR3: CASSSATDGFNEKLFF. The CDR3 coding sequence is TGTGCCAGTAGTTCCGCCACAGACGGATTTAATGAAAAACTGTTTTTT.

This clone was observed many times. The chain couples TRBV12-3 or TRBV12-4 to TRBJ2-5, with 7 bases identical to TRBD1. The CDR3 is 14 amino acids. Trimming took 5 bases from V and 2 from J; bases not matched to a gene: 5. CDR3: CASSPPTGQETQYF. The CDR3 nucleotides are TGTGCCAGCAGTCCCCCGACAGGGCAAGAGACCCAGTACTTC.

This clone was seen many times. The V and J genes are TRBV30 and TRBJ2-3; D uncertain. Trimming removed 6 bases from V and 3 bases from J, with 13 bases in between. Germline loops: CDR1 GTSNPN, CDR2 SVGIG (reference sequence). This CDR3 has 13 residues. CDR3: CACSPTPTDTQYF. CDR3 in DNA: TGTGCCTGCTCCCCAACACCTACAGATACGCAGTATTTT.

This clone was picked up many times. This chain uses TRBV7-6 with TRBJ2-2, with TRBD2 as a possible D gene (6 bases). This CDR3 comprises 16 residues. Germline values: CDR1 SGHVS, CDR2 FNYEAQ. V gave up 5 bases and J gave up 2 bases, with 15 bases separating them. CDR3 amino acids: CASSLSQRANTGELFF. CDR3 nucleotides: TGTGCCAGCAGCCTGTCCCAGCGGGCCAACACCGGGGAGCTGTTTTTT.

Sample share makes this clone medium-sized (0.01 to 0.1%). The chain is built from TRBV6-1 and TRBJ2-6, with a possible D match to TRBD1 (5 bases). The germline V gene has CDR1 MNHNS and CDR2 SASEGT. This CDR3 has 16 residues. V lost 6 bases and J 2 bases, leaving 14 bases between the germline ends. This CDR3 reads CASREQVAAGANVLTF. The CDR3 DNA is TGTGCCAGCAGGGAACAGGTGGCGGCTGGGGCCAACGTCCTGACTTTC.

Judged by abundance, this clone is medium-sized. CDR3 in DNA: TGTGCCAGCAGGGCCGGGACAGGGATCACAGATACGCAGTATTTT. The encoded protein is CASRAGTGITDTQYF. The chain recombines TRBV2 with TRBJ2-3; 9 nucleotides match TRBD1. The V and J ends lost 6 bases and 2 bases, in that order; junction bases with no gene match: 6. This CDR3 region has 15 residues. CDR1 and CDR2 (germline): SNHLY, FYNNEI.

The rearrangement uses TRBV20-1 and TRBJ1-1; 9 positions agree with TRBD1. This CDR3 region has 13 residues. V lost 5 bases, J lost 4 bases, and 5 bases stayed unmatched. The germline gives CDR1 DFQATT, CDR2 SNEGSKA (reference sequence). CDR3 in amino acids: CSALSGQGTEAFF. CDR3 DNA sequence: TGCAGTGCTCTCTCGGGACAGGGCACTGAAGCTTTCTTT.

At least ten counts were recorded for this clone. The chain joins TRBV24-1 to TRBJ1-5; D remains unclear. Trimming took 4 bases from V and 7 from J, leaving 7 bases between them. The CDR3 sequence is 12 residues long. The germline CDR1 and CDR2 sequences are KGHDR and SFDVKD. The CDR3 coding sequence is TGTGCCACCAGTGACCTCGGACAGCCCCAGCATTTT. It is translated as CATSDLGQPQHF.

Ten or more counts support this clone. The chain couples TRBV4-1 to TRBJ2-7; the D gene is possibly TRBD1 (6 bases). The CDR3 is 13 residues long. Germline V gene lookup returns CDR1 MGHRA and CDR2 YSYEKL. Deletions cut 0 bases from V and 4 bases from J, with 7 bases between. CDR3 sequence (DNA): TGCGCCAGCAGCCAAGAAAGGGGGTACGAGCAGTACTTC. It encodes CASSQERGYEQYF.

Judged by abundance, this clone is medium-sized. The chain carries TRBV10-1 and TRBJ1-6; no firm D call. From germline, CDR1 is WNHNN and CDR2 SYGVQD (reference sequence). The CDR3 contains 11 residues. V lost 2 bases and J lost 9, with 2 bases in between. The chain's CDR3 is CASSEGSPLHF. CDR3 in DNA: TGCGCCAGCAGTGAGGGTTCACCCCTCCACTTT.